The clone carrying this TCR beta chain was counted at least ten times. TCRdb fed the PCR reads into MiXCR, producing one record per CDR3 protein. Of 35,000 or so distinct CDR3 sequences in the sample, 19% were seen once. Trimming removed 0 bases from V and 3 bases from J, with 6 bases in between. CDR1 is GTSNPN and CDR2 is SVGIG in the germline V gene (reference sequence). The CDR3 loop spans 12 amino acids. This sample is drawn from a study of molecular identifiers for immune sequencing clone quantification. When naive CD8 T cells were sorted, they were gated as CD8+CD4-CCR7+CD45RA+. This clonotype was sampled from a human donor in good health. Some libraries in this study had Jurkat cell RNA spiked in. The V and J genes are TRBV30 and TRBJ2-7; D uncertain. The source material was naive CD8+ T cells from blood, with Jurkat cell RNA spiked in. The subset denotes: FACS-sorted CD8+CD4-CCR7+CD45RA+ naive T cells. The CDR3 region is CAWSVSFYEQYF. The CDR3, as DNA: TGTGCCTGGAGTGTATCCTTCTACGAGCAGTACTTC.